The sequence of this TCR beta chain was determined in a study of cytomegalovirus exposure and HLA in healthy donors. Study overall: Among the roughly 400 genotyped donors, around 85% were placed in the Caucasian-associated ancestry cluster.

Study findings and constraints: Within a later analysis, the majority of CMV-associated TCR beta chains appeared HLA-restricted. Researchers counted around 180 TCR beta chains as cytomegalovirus-associated.

This CDR3 is 15 amino acids long. V lost 1 base to trimming and J lost 1 base, with 11 bases between them. Germline V gene sequence: CDR1 SGHVS, CDR2 FQNEAQ. This clone was found once. Its specificity is unknown. The PCR ran on 60 Vbeta and 13 Jbeta primers. Method: immunoSEQ multiplex PCR; TCRdb's copy keeps in-frame clones and lacks some. The sample includes about 110,000 clones, 76% of them seen just once. V is TRBV7-8 and J is TRBJ2-7; tentative D call: TRBD1 (5 bases). The TCR comes from a woman aged 50 to 60 in good health and CMV-seropositive. What was sequenced was PBMCs. Here the CDR3 reads CASSLDRTISYEQYF. CDR3 nucleotide sequence: TGTGCCAGCAGCTTAGACAGGACGATTTCCTACGAGCAGTACTTC.